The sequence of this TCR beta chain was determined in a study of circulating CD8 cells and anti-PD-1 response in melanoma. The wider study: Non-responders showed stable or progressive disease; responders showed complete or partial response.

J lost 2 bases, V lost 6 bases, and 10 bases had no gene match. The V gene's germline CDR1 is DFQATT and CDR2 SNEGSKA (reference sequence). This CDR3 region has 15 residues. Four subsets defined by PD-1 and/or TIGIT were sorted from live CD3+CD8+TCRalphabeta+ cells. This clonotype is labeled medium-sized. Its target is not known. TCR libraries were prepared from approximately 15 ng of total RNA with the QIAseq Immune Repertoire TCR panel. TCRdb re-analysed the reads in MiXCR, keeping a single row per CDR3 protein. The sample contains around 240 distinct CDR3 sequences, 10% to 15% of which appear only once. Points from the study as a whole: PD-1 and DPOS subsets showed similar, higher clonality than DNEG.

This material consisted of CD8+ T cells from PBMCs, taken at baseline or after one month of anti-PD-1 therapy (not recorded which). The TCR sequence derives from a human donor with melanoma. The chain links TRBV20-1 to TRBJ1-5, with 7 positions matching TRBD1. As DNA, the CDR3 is TGCAGTGCCCTCGACAGGGTAACTGGCAATCAGCCCCAGCATTTT. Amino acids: CSALDRVTGNQPQHF.